Presented here are 17 T cell receptor beta chains from one specimen sequenced in a study of cytomegalovirus exposure and HLA in healthy donors. Vbeta (60) and Jbeta (13) primers were used in the PCR. Profiling relied on immunoSEQ multiplex PCR, and the TCRdb table lists in-frame clones only, not all of them. The sample shows approximately 190,000 clones, around 81% of them seen only once. Sequenced sample: PBMCs. The receptors were sampled from a woman aged 18-29 years in good health and CMV-seropositive.

V and J are TRBV6-1 and TRBJ2-3; 10 bases line up with TRBD2. This CDR3 comprises 15 residues. Germline loops: CDR1 MNHNS, CDR2 SASEGT. The V and J ends lost 0 bases and 4 bases, in that order; junction bases with no gene match: 1. The chain's CDR3 is CASSEAAGGPDTQYF. CDR3 nucleotides: TGTGCCAGCAGTGAAGCAGCGGGGGGGCCAGATACGCAGTATTTT.

The chain has TRBV5-4 and TRBJ2-2, with TRBD2 as a possible D gene (6 bases). The CDR3 runs 19 residues. CDR1 and CDR2 (germline): SGHNT, YYREEE (reference sequence). V gave up 0 bases and J gave up 0 bases, with 18 bases separating them. Here the CDR3 reads CASSLEWTTSQPNTGELFF. The DNA for the CDR3 is TGTGCCAGCAGCTTGGAATGGACTACCTCCCAACCGAACACCGGGGAGCTGTTTTTT.

The rearrangement uses TRBV27 and TRBJ1-4; 8 bases are a match to TRBD1. Germline CDR1 reads MNHEY; CDR2 reads SMNVEV (reference sequence). The CDR3 has 17 amino acids. V gave up 0 bases and J gave up 3 bases; unmatched junction bases: 6. CDR3 sequence: CASSLSPYRGSNEKLFF. CDR3 bases: TGTGCCAGCAGTTTATCCCCTTACAGGGGGTCTAATGAAAAACTGTTTTTT.

The chain is built from TRBV11-2 and TRBJ2-1; 7 bases map to TRBD1. Trimming removed 4 bases from V and 4 bases from J; junction bases left unmatched: 7. This CDR3 is built from 15 residues. Germline lookup yields CDR1 SGHAT and CDR2 FQNNGV. The CDR3 DNA reads as TGTGCCAGCAGCTCCTGGGACAGAGAGTACAATGAGCAGTTCTTC. It is translated as CASSSWDREYNEQFF.

This chain uses TRBV4-2 with TRBJ2-4, with TRBD2 matching 8 bases. The V and J ends lost 2 bases and 4 bases, in that order; junction bases with no gene match: 4. The CDR3 loop spans 15 amino acids. Germline lookup yields CDR1 LGHNA and CDR2 YNFKEQ. The CDR3 here is CASSQHGTRKNIQYF. The CDR3 DNA is TGTGCCAGCAGCCAACACGGGACTAGGAAAAACATTCAGTACTTC.

The rearrangement joins TRBV7-9 to TRBJ1-2; D unclear. CDR1 is SEHNR and CDR2 is FQNEAQ in the germline V gene (reference sequence). The CDR3 has 15 amino acids. The V end was cut by 0 bases, the J end by 4 bases, with 12 bases between. CDR3 nucleotides: TGTGCCAGCAGCTTAGCCCCAACCAAGCCCTATGGCTACACCTTC. Translation: CASSLAPTKPYGYTF. The full variable domain, its missing parts supplied by reference TRBV7-9 and TRBJ1-2, is DTGVSQNPRHKITKRGQNVTFRCDPISEHNRLYWYRQTLGQGPEFLTYFQNEAQLEKSRLLSDRFSAERPKGSFSTLEIQRTEQGDSAMYLCASSLAPTKPYGYTFGSGTRLTVV.

The chain uses TRBV5-6 and TRBJ2-2, with a weak D call TRBD1 (5 bases). Germline assignment: CDR1 SGHDT and CDR2 YYEEEE. This CDR3 comprises 14 residues. Trimming took 2 bases from V and 4 from J, leaving 9 bases between them. The CDR3 here is CASSFSGITGELFF. CDR3 DNA sequence: TGTGCCAGCAGCTTTTCAGGGATCACCGGGGAGCTGTTTTTT.

This clone was seen a single time. The genes are TRBV11-3 and TRBJ1-4; D unclear. The CDR3 runs to 13 residues. CDR1 is SGHNT, CDR2 YENEEA, per germline. Trimming left V 1 base short and J 13 bases short, with 13 bases between. The CDR3 bases are TGTGCCAGCAGCTTAGGGGCTAGCGGTCGACTGTTTTTT. It encodes CASSLGASGRLFF.

This clone was seen just once. CDR3 nucleotide sequence: TGTGCCAGTAGACCGAGCGGGAGAGAGACCCAGTACTTC. It yields the protein CASRPSGRETQYF. The rearrangement uses TRBV19 and TRBJ2-5; 8 bases are shared with TRBD2. V lost 6 bases and J lost 4; bases outside the gene matches: 4. Per germline, CDR1 LNHDA and CDR2 SQIVND (reference sequence). This CDR3 region has 13 residues.

This chain uses TRBV29-1 with TRBJ1-2, with 7 bases identical to TRBD1. This CDR3 contains 16 residues. The trim removed 5 bases at V and 7 bases at J, leaving 19 bases unmatched. Per the germline V gene, CDR1 is SQVTM and CDR2 is ANQGSEA. CDR3 in amino acids: CSVKPTQQDRAAGYTF. The CDR3 nucleotides are TGCAGCGTTAAGCCCACACAGCAAGACAGGGCGGCTGGCTACACCTTC.

This clone appeared a single time. The J gene is TRBJ1-6, the V gene TRBV14, with a tentative D call TRBD1 (6 bases). CDR1 and CDR2 from the germline V gene are SGHDN and FVKESK. Deletions cut 0 bases from V and 9 bases from J, with 15 bases between. The CDR3 has 16 residues. CDR3 bases: TGTGCCAGCAGCCAAGATCCCAGGACAGTTGGTTCACCCCTCCACTTT. It yields the protein CASSQDPRTVGSPLHF. The whole variable domain, filled in from reference TRBV14 and TRBJ1-6, reads EAGVTQFPSHSVIEKGQTVTLRCDPISGHDNLYWYRRVMGKEIKFLLHFVKESKQDESGMPNNRFLAERTGGTYSTLKVQPAELEDSGVYFCASSQDPRTVGSPLHFGNGTRLTVT.

V usage is TRBV30 and J usage is TRBJ2-6; D is perhaps TRBD2 (5 bases). The CDR3 has 14 residues. V was clipped by 4 bases and J by 2 bases, with 9 bases between them. Germline V gives CDR1 GTSNPN, CDR2 SVGIG (reference sequence). The CDR3 coding sequence is TGTGCCTGGAATCGGGGTACTGGGGCCAACGTCCTGACTTTC. This encodes CAWNRGTGANVLTF.

The gene calls are TRBV29-1 and TRBJ1-2; D is possibly TRBD1 (6 bases). The germline CDR1 and CDR2 sequences are SQVTM and ANQGSEA. There are 15 residues in the CDR3. Trimming took off 0 bases at V and 7 bases at J, with 18 bases between the two ends. CDR3 loop: CSVEDRGAGVAGYTF. The CDR3 DNA follows: TGCAGCGTTGAAGATCGGGGGGCAGGGGTAGCTGGCTACACCTTC.

In regard to this clone: One junction end does not reproduce the germline sequence, and a read error may be involved. This chain links TRBV6-6 with TRBJ2-5; 11 nucleotides align to TRBD2. The CDR3 is made up of 15 amino acids. Looked up from germline, CDR1 is MNHNY and CDR2 is SVGAGI (reference sequence). In nucleotides, the CDR3 is TGTGCCAGCAGTGCCGGGACTAGCGGACAAGAGGCCCAGTACTTC. Amino acid sequence: CASSAGTSGQEAQYF.

The chain has TRBV19 and TRBJ1-1; 7 bases line up with TRBD1. The germline V gene has CDR1 LNHDA and CDR2 SQIVND (reference sequence). V was pared by 5 bases and J by 4 bases, with 7 bases of the junction left unmatched. The CDR3 contains 14 residues. This CDR3 is CASSLQGRGTEAFF. DNA of the CDR3: TGTGCCAGTAGTTTACAGGGGAGAGGCACTGAAGCTTTCTTT.

The chain employs TRBV7-3 and TRBJ2-4, with 9 bases that match TRBD2. The CDR3 extends over 18 amino acids. With 1 base clipped from V and 5 bases from J, the junction kept 12 bases outside the gene matches. CDR1 and CDR2 from the germline V gene are SGHTA and FQGTGA. CDR3 residues: CASSLRSSGATGENIQYF. Here the CDR3 DNA reads TGTGCCAGCAGCTTAAGATCTAGCGGGGCTACGGGGGAAAACATTCAGTACTTC.

This chain joins TRBV19 and TRBJ1-5; a possible D gene is TRBD1 (5 bases). The CDR3 length is 14 residues. Trimming removed 3 bases from V and 9 bases from J, with 15 bases in between. Looked up from germline, CDR1 is LNHDA and CDR2 is SQIVND (reference sequence). Here the CDR3 DNA reads TGTGCCAGTAGTATCTCAGGGTCCCGATCGCCCCAGCATTTT. It yields the protein CASSISGSRSPQHF.